These 19 T cell receptor beta chains were all obtained from the same sample, sequenced in a study of T cell repertoires in cytomegalovirus infection. Each CDR3 protein gets one entry after TCRdb re-called the reads with MiXCR. The sample records 150,000 or so distinct CDR3 sequences, approximately 5.9% being singletons. Sequenced material: PBMCs. The receptor set was obtained from a human donor in good health (CMV status not recorded). Some clones in this sample may be carry-over from other donors' samples.

This clonotype was seen repeatedly, ten times or more. The chain links TRBV5-6 to TRBJ2-6; tentatively, D is TRBD1 (5 bases). Trimming took off 4 bases at V and 2 bases at J, with 10 bases between the two ends. CDR3 length equals 15 residues. Germline V gives CDR1 SGHDT, CDR2 YYEEEE. Here the CDR3 reads CASSQSGPGANVLTF. Here the CDR3 DNA reads TGTGCCAGCAGCCAATCAGGGCCTGGGGCCAACGTCCTGACTTTC.

CDR3 in amino acids: CATEGRPRNTIYF. CDR3 coding DNA: TGTGCCACCGAGGGCCGTCCTCGAAACACCATATATTTT. The chain joins TRBV15 to TRBJ1-3; D unresolved. Germline loops: CDR1 LNHNV, CDR2 YYDKDF (reference sequence). The V gene lost 8 bases and the J gene lost 5 bases, with 13 bases spanning the gap. This CDR3 is 13 amino acids long.

This clonotype was recorded many times. The chain has TRBV2 and TRBJ1-2; D possibly corresponds to TRBD1 (6 bases). CDR1 is SNHLY and CDR2 is FYNNEI in the germline V gene. Trimming stripped 8 bases from V and 3 bases from J, with 10 bases between. The CDR3 has 12 amino acids. The CDR3 protein is CASEQGDYGYTF. The CDR3 region has the DNA TGTGCCAGCGAACAGGGAGACTATGGCTACACCTTC.

In its sample, this clonotype was seen many times. The chain recombines TRBV11-2 with TRBJ2-3, with D perhaps assigned TRBD1 or TRBD2 (5 bases each). The germline CDR1 and CDR2 sequences are SGHAT and FQNNGV. The V gene lost 5 bases and the J gene lost 4 bases, with 13 bases spanning the gap. The CDR3 loop spans 14 amino acids. As DNA, the CDR3 is TGTGCCAGCAGCCTCCGCCCGGGGCCAGATACGCAGTATTTT. It specifies CASSLRPGPDTQYF.

This clonotype was picked up many times. V and J are TRBV6-2 or TRBV6-3 and TRBJ2-1; maybe TRBD1 (6 bases). V was trimmed by 6 bases and J by 7 bases, leaving 22 bases between them. CDR1 MNHEY and CDR2 SVGEGT come from the germline V gene. This CDR3 contains 16 residues. In nucleotides, the CDR3 is TGTGCCAGCAGACAAGTTGACAGGCTGAGAAGGAATGAGCAGTTCTTC. This gives the protein CASRQVDRLRRNEQFF.

The sample holds many counts of this clonotype. The chain joins TRBV11-2 to TRBJ2-5; D is uncertain. Germline values: CDR1 SGHAT, CDR2 FQNNGV. V was trimmed by 3 bases and J by 10 bases, leaving 15 bases between them. CDR3 size: 13 residues. In DNA form, the CDR3 reads TGTGCCAGCAGCTTTGGCTTAGTCCTAGACCAGTACTTC. Protein sequence: CASSFGLVLDQYF.

This clonotype was counted at least ten times. V and J are TRBV7-2 and TRBJ2-3, with D hard to call. Looked up from germline, CDR1 is SGHTA and CDR2 is FQGNSA. The V end lost 2 bases, the J end lost 3 bases, and 6 bases lay between the germline ends. This CDR3 contains 13 residues. This chain's CDR3 is CASSLNPTDTQYF. The CDR3 region has the DNA TGTGCCAGCAGCTTAAACCCTACAGATACGCAGTATTTT.

This chain uses TRBV6-5 with TRBJ1-1; TRBD1 might be the D (6 bases). The CDR3 is 12 amino acids. Germline loops: CDR1 MNHEY, CDR2 SVGAGI. The CDR3 region is CAVCRGETEAFF. The CDR3 region has the DNA TGTGCGGTTTGCAGGGGTGAGACTGAAGCTTTCTTT.

This clonotype has more than one count but fewer than ten. The V gene is TRBV6-2 or TRBV6-3, the J gene TRBJ2-5; the D is unclear. The V end lost 6 bases, the J end lost 1 base, and 21 bases lay between the germline ends. Germline V gives CDR1 MNHEY, CDR2 SVGEGT. There are 17 residues in the CDR3. The CDR3 protein is CASSLLHPTRPQETQYF. The CDR3 DNA follows: TGTGCCAGCAGCCTACTACATCCGACACGACCCCAAGAGACCCAGTACTTC.

This clonotype was counted at least ten times. The chain links TRBV7-3 to TRBJ1-1, with D perhaps matching TRBD1 (5 bases). CDR1 and CDR2 from the germline V gene are SGHTA and FQGTGA. The CDR3 runs to 15 residues. Trimming removed 1 base from V and 2 bases from J, with 11 bases in between. CDR3 amino acids: CASSLRAGRNTEAFF. CDR3 sequence (DNA): TGTGCCAGCAGCTTAAGGGCAGGGCGAAACACTGAAGCTTTCTTT.

This clonotype was seen many times. The rearrangement joins TRBV7-8 to TRBJ2-7; TRBD1 aligns across 9 bases. Trimming took 4 bases from V and 0 from J; bases not matched to a gene: 13. This CDR3 spans 18 amino acids. Germline CDR1 reads SGHVS; CDR2 reads FQNEAQ. The CDR3 DNA is TGTGCCAGCAGCTCCCGGACAGGGGCCCAACGGAGCTCCTACGAGCAGTACTTC. It yields the protein CASSSRTGAQRSSYEQYF.

V and J are TRBV20-1 and TRBJ1-5; unclear D gene. V lost 1 base to trimming and J lost 0 bases, with 13 bases between them. The CDR3 runs 16 residues. Germline V gene sequence: CDR1 DFQATT, CDR2 SNEGSKA (reference sequence). In DNA, the CDR3 is TGCAGTGCTAGAGGACTCAGGACGTATAGCAATCAGCCCCAGCATTTT. It yields the protein CSARGLRTYSNQPQHF.

This clonotype was counted ten times or more. The rearrangement links TRBV6-1 to TRBJ1-5; 8 positions match TRBD1. Germline-derived CDR1 and CDR2 are MNHNS and SASEGT. There are 14 residues in the CDR3. V was clipped by 5 bases and J by 9 bases; unmatched bases: 9. CDR3 region: CASSHGQGIGPQHF. The CDR3 nucleotides are TGTGCCAGCAGTCACGGACAGGGCATCGGGCCCCAGCATTTT.

The V call is TRBV7-9, the J call TRBJ1-1, with a tentative D call TRBD1 (5 bases). The CDR3 sequence is 16 residues long. V was cut by 3 bases and J by 2 bases, with 16 bases left in between. The germline CDR1 and CDR2 sequences are SEHNR and FQNEAQ (reference sequence). The CDR3 here is CASSFSPGTGNTEAFF. CDR3 coding DNA: TGTGCCAGCAGCTTCTCCCCGGGGACGGGTAACACTGAAGCTTTCTTT. Complete variable domain (other parts from reference TRBV7-9 and TRBJ1-1): DTGVSQNPRHKITKRGQNVTFRCDPISEHNRLYWYRQTLGQGPEFLTYFQNEAQLEKSRLLSDRFSAERPKGSFSTLEIQRTEQGDSAMYLCASSFSPGTGNTEAFFGQGTRLTVV.

This clonotype has at least ten counts. The J gene is TRBJ2-3, the V gene TRBV7-2; 8 nucleotides line up with TRBD2. The CDR3 spans 14 residues. The ends lost 5 bases at V and 4 bases at J; junction bases unmatched: 5. Germline loops: CDR1 SGHTA, CDR2 FQGNSA. The CDR3 nucleotides read TGTGCCAGCAGCCCGGGGGGGCCGGCAGATACGCAGTATTTT. Its protein product is CASSPGGPADTQYF.

In its sample, this clonotype was seen many times. This rearrangement joins TRBV6-1 to TRBJ1-6; possibly TRBD1 for D (5 bases). V was cut by 6 bases and J by 9 bases, with 15 bases left in between. Germline V gives CDR1 MNHNS, CDR2 SASEGT. The CDR3 covers 14 residues. CDR3 in DNA: TGTGCCAGCAGCCAGATTGACAGACTTTCACCCCTCCACTTT. Encoded protein: CASSQIDRLSPLHF.

This clonotype was recorded at least ten times. The chain joins TRBV7-2 to TRBJ2-4; TRBD2 might be the D (6 bases). Trimming took off 0 bases at V and 3 bases at J, with 12 bases between the two ends. This CDR3 is 16 amino acids long. The germline gives CDR1 SGHTA, CDR2 FQGNSA. The CDR3 is CASSLAGGALKNIQYF. The CDR3 bases are TGTGCCAGCAGCTTAGCGGGCGGGGCACTCAAAAACATTCAGTACTTC.

This clonotype came up many times. The V call is TRBV7-8, the J call TRBJ1-6, with a weak D call TRBD1 (5 bases). Between the trimmed V and J ends, which lost 1 base and 1 base, there was a span of 14 bases. Germline loops: CDR1 SGHVS, CDR2 FQNEAQ. The CDR3 spans 18 residues. The CDR3 here is CASSLGTPGQSYNSPLHF. The CDR3 nucleotides read TGTGCCAGCAGCTTAGGTACCCCGGGGCAATCCTATAATTCACCCCTCCACTTT.

This clonotype has ten or more counts. CDR3 amino acids: CASSSAGKPNYGYTF. In DNA, the CDR3 is TGTGCCAGCAGTTCGGCCGGAAAACCCAACTATGGCTACACCTTC. This rearrangement joins TRBV27 to TRBJ1-2, with unresolved D. The CDR3 has 15 amino acids. Germline-derived CDR1 and CDR2 are MNHEY and SMNVEV (reference sequence). Trimming left V 4 bases short and J 2 bases short, with 14 bases between.